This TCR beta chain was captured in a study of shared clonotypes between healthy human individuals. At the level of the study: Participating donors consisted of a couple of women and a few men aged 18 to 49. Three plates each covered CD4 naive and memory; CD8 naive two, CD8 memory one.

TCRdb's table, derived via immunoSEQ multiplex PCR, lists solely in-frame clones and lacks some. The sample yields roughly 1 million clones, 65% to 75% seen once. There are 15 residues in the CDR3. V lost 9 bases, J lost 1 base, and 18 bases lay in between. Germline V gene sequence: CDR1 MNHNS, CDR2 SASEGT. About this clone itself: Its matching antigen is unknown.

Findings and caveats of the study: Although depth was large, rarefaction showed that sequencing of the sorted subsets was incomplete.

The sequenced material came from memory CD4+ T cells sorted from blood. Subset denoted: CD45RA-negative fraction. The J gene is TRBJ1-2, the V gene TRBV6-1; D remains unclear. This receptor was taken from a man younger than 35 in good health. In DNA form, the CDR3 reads TGTGCCAGTACCCTCCCGGGCTCCTTTAACTATGGCTACACCTTC. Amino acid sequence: CASTLPGSFNYGYTF.